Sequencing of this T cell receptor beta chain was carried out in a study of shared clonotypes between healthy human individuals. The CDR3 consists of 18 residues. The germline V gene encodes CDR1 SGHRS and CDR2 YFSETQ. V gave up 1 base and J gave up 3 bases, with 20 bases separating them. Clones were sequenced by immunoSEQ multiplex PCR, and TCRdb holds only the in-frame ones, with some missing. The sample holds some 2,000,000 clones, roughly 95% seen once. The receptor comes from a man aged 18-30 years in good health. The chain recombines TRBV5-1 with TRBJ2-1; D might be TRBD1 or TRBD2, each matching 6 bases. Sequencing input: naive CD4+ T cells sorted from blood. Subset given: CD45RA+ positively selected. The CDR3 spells CASSLISGQSGYYNEQFF. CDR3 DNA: TGCGCCAGCAGCTTGATTAGCGGACAGTCTGGGTACTACAATGAGCAGTTCTTC.